The T cell receptor beta chain under discussion was sequenced for a study of spatial heterogeneity in lung cancer. Study-wide context: Alpha-chain sequences were detected in numbers that were consistently lower than beta-chain sequences. Study-wide findings and caveats: Relative to follow-up, resection was when ubiquitous expanded tumor TCRs appeared more in blood.

Every TCR cDNA molecule bore a unique molecular identifier. TCRdb analysed the 5' RACE reads with MiXCR anew, one entry per CDR3 protein. Here the sample spans 43,000 or so distinct CDR3 sequences, 6.8% being singletons. This clonotype was detected only a few times. What it binds is not known. Time point: sample taken at primary tumor resection. Donation came from some 73 patients with untreated early-stage non-small cell lung cancer. This CDR3 contains 14 residues. The germline V gene encodes CDR1 MNHEY and CDR2 SVGEGT. V lost 4 bases, J lost 3 bases, and 11 bases lay in between. This receptor was taken from a female donor with early-stage non-small cell lung cancer. The specimen was PBMCs, collected at surgery. The V gene is TRBV6-2 or TRBV6-3, the J gene TRBJ2-3, with D possibly being TRBD2 (6 bases). The CDR3 loop is CASSFTGGTDTQYF. For the CDR3, the DNA is TGTGCCAGCAGTTTCACAGGAGGGACAGATACGCAGTATTTT.